This TCR beta chain emerged from a study of CD4 and CD8 cells across lung adenocarcinoma regions. TCRdb independently ran MiXCR on the PCR reads; one entry per CDR3 protein. Among some 16,000 distinct CDR3 sequences listed, roughly three fifths were seen once. Samples came from patients with localized non-small cell lung adenocarcinoma. What was sequenced was CD8+ T cells from the center of a lung tumor. The receptor's source is a female donor with lung adenocarcinoma. The CD4 and CD8 labels of this study may be unreliable.

CDR3 coding DNA: TGTGCCAGCAGTTCAAGGAGCCCGTCAGTTCACAATGAGCAGTTCTTC. Protein: CASSSRSPSVHNEQFF. The chain links TRBV6-5 to TRBJ2-1; no reliable D call. CDR1 is MNHEY and CDR2 is SVGAGI in the germline V gene. Deletions cut 4 bases from V and 5 bases from J, with 18 bases between. This CDR3 is 16 amino acids long.